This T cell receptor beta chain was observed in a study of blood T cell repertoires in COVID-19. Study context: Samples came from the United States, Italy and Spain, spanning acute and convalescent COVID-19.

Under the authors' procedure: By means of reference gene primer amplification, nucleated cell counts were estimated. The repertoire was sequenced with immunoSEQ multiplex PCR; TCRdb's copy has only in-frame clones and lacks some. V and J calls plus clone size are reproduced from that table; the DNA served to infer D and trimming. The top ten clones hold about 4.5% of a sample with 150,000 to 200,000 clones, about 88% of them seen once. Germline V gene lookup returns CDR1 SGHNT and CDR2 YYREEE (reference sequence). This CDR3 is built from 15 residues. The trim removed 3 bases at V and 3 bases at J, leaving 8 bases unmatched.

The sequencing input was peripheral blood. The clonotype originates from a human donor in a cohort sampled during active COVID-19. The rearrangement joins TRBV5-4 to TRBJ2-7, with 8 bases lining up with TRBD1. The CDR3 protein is CASSSDRGPVYEQYF. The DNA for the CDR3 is TGTGCCAGCAGCTCCGACAGGGGCCCCGTCTACGAGCAGTACTTC. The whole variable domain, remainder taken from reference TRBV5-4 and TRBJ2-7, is ETGVTQSPTHLIKTRGQQVTLRCSSQSGHNTVSWYQQALGQGPQFIFQYYREEENGRGNFPPRFSGLQFPNYSSELNVNALELDDSALYLCASSSDRGPVYEQYFGPGTRLTVT.